The clone carrying this T cell receptor beta chain was picked up many times. Its antigen remains unidentified. The sample comes from a study of beta chain features in type 1 diabetes. The CDR3 is made up of 14 amino acids. V trimming: 5 bases; J trimming: 7 bases; junction bases outside the gene matches: 3. The V gene's germline CDR1 is ENHRY and CDR2 SYGVKD. Points from the study as a whole: Shortening that was moderate but significant affected the TCRB CDR3s of Type 1 diabetes patients in all four CD4+ subsets.

Of the isolated RNA, all was reverse transcribed, and so the sequenced material was expressed TCRB transcripts. Assay: immunoSEQ multiplex PCR; the TCRdb copy retains only in-frame clones and omits some. The sample carries approximately 250,000 clones, roughly 13% recorded once. The clonotype originates from a woman in her thirties or forties in good health. The V and J genes are TRBV10-3 and TRBJ2-4; 12 nucleotides align to TRBD1. Sequencing was done on a sample of naive CD4+ T cells from blood. The CDR3 coding sequence is TGTGCCATCAGTCCGGGACAGGGGGCGAACATTCAGTACTTC. Translated, it gives CAISPGQGANIQYF.